The rows below give T cell receptor beta chains drawn from one sample of a study of cytomegalovirus exposure and HLA in healthy donors. This table comes from immunoSEQ multiplex PCR, and its TCRdb copy is limited to in-frame clones, with some not included. The table records 100,000 or so clones, approximately 89% of them present only once. Sequenced material: PBMCs. The receptor set was obtained from a man aged 25-45 years in good health and CMV-seronegative. CDR3s include the opening cysteine and the closing phenylalanine or tryptophan. A D gene is named only where the DNA matches it firmly. Size values are once, few and many counts, or a class for expanded clones, and some rows have none.

v_call	j_call	clone_size	d_call	cdr3_aa	cdr3_nt
TRBV5-1	TRBJ2-2	-	-	CASSRTVNTGELFF	TGCGCCAGCAGCCGGACAGTGAACACCGGGGAGCTGTTTTTT
TRBV6-1	TRBJ1-2	-	TRBD1	CASTKLRGQGDGYTF	TGTGCCAGCACTAAACTGAGGGGACAGGGCGATGGCTACACCTTC
TRBV29-1	TRBJ1-1	-	-	CSVEGRQRKAEAFF	TGCAGCGTTGAAGGGCGACAGCGAAAGGCAGAAGCTTTCTTT
TRBV18	TRBJ2-3	-	-	CASSPSQRGTDTQYF	TGTGCCAGCTCACCAAGTCAGCGGGGCACAGATACGCAGTATTTT
TRBV5-6	TRBJ2-7	-	TRBD1	CASSLFGQGSFYEQYF	TGTGCCAGCAGCTTGTTTGGACAGGGGTCGTTCTACGAGCAGTACTTC
TRBV7-2	TRBJ1-5	-	-	CASSPTGTQPQHF	TGTGCCAGCAGCCCAACAGGGACCCAGCCCCAGCATTTT
TRBV6-5	TRBJ1-5	-	TRBD1	CASSEGGAGQPQHF	TGTGCCAGCAGTGAAGGGGGCGCCGGGCAGCCCCAGCATTTT
TRBV6-5	TRBJ1-4	few	-	CASSYTLTETNEKLFF	TGTGCCAGCAGTTACACCCTGACAGAAACTAATGAAAAACTGTTTTTT
TRBV5-4	TRBJ2-1	-	-	CASSGDTYNEQFF	TGTGCCAGCAGCGGGGACACTTACAATGAGCAGTTCTTC
TRBV14	TRBJ1-2	-	TRBD1	CASSQEKGQGVFRGYGYTF	TGTGCCAGCAGCCAAGAGAAGGGACAGGGGGTTTTTCGCGGCTATGGCTACACCTTC
TRBV19	TRBJ1-4	-	TRBD1	CASRNPGQGREKLFF	TGTGCCAGTAGGAATCCGGGACAGGGGCGAGAAAAACTGTTTTTT
TRBV7-3	TRBJ1-1	-	-	CASSLTGGLGTEAFF	TGTGCCAGCAGCTTAACCGGCGGGCTGGGCACTGAAGCTTTCTTT
TRBV28	TRBJ1-2	-	-	CASTSGTPYGYTF	TGTGCCAGCACTTCCGGGACACCCTATGGCTACACCTTC
TRBV30	TRBJ2-3	-	TRBD2	CAWSVQGLAGGPETDTQYF	TGTGCCTGGAGTGTACAGGGACTAGCGGGAGGGCCCGAGACAGATACGCAGTATTTT
TRBV4-2	TRBJ1-1	-	TRBD1	CASSQRSGTGSEAFF	TGTGCCAGCAGCCAGAGATCCGGGACAGGGTCTGAAGCTTTCTTT